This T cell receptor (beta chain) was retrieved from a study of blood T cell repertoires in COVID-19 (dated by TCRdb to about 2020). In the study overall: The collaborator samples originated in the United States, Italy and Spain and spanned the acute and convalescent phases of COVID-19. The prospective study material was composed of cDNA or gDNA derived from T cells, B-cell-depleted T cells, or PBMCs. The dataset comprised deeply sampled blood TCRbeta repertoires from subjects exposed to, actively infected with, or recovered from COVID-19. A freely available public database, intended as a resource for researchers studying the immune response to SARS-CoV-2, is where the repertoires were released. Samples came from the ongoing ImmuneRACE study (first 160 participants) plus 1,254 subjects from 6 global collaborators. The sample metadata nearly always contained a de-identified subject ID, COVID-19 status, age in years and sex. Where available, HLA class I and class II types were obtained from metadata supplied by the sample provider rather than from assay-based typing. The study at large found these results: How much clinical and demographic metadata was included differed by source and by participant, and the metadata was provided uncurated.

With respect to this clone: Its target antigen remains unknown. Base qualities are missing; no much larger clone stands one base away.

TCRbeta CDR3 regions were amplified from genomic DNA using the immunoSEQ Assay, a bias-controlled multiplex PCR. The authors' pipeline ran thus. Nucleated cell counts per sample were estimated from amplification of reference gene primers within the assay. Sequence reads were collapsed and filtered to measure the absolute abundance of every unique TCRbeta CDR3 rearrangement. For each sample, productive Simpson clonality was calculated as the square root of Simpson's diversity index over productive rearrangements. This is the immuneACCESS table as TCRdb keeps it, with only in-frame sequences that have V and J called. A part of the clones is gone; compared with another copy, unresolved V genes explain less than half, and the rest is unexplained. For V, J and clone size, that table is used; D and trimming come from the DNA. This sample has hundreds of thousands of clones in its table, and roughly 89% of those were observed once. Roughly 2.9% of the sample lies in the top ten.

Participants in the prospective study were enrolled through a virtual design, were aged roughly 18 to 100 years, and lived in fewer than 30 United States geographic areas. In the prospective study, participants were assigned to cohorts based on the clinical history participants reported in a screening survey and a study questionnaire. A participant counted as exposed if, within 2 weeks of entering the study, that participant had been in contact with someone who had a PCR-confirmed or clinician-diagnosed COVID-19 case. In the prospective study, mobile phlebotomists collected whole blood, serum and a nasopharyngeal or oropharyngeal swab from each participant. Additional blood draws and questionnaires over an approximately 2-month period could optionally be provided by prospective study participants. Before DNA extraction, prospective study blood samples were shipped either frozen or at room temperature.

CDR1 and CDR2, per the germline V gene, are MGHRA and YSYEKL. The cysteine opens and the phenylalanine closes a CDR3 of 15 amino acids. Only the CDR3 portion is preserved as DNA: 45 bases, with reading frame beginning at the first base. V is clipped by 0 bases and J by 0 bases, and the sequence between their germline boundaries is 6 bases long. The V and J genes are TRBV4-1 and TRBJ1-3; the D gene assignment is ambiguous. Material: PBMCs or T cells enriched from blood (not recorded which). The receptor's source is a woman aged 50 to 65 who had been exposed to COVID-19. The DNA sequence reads TGCGCCAGCAGCCAAGAAACAAGCTCTGGAAACACCATATATTTT. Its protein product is CASSQETSSGNTIYF.